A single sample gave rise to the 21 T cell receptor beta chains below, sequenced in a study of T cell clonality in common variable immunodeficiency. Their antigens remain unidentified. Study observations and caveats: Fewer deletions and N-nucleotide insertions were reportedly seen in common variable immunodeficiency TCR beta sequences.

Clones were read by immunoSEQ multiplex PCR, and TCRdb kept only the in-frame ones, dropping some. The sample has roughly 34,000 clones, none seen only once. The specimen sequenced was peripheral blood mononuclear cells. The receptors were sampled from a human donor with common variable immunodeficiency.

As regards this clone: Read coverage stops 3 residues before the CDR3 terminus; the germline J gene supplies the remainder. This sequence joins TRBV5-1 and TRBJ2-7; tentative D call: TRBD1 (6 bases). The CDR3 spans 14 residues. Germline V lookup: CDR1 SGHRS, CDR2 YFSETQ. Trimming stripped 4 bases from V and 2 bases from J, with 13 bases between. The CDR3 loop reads CASSAPGTPYEQYF. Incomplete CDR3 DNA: TGCGCCAGCAGCGCACCCGGGACACCCTACGAG.

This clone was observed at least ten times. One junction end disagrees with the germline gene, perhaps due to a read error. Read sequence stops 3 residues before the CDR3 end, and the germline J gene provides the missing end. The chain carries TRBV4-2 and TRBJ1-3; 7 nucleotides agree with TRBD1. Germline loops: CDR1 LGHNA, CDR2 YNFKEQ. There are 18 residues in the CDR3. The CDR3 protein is CASSRLQGWMRSGNTIYF. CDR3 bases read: TGCGCCAGCAGCCGATTACAGGGGTGGATGCGCTCTGGAAACACC.

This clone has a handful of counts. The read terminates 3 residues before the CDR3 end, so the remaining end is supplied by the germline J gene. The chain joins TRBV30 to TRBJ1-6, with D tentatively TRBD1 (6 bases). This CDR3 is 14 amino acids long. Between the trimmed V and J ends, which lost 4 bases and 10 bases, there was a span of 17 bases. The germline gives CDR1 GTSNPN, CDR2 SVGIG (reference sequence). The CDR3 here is CAWTRQAEGSPLHF. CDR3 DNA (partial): TGTGCCTGGACCCGACAGGCGGAAGGGTCACCC. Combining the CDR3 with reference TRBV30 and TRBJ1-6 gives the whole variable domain SQTIHQWPATLVQPVGSPLSLECTVEGTSNPNLYWYRQAAGRGLQLLFYSVGIGQISSEVPQNLSASRPQDRQFILSSKKLLLSDSGFYLCAWTRQAEGSPLHFGNGTRLTVT.

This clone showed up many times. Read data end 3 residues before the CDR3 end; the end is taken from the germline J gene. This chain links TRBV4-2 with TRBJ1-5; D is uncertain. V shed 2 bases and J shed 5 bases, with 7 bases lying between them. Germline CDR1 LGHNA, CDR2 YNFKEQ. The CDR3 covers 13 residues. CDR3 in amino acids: CASSQKVDQPQHF. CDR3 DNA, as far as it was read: TGTGCCAGCAGCCAAAAGGTCGATCAGCCC.

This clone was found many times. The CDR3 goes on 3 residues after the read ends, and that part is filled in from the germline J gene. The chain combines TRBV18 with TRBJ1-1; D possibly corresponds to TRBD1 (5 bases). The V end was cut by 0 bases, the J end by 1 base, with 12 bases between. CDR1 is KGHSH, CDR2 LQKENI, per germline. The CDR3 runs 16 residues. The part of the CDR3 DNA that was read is TGTGCCAGCTCACCACCGGCAGGAGGGGAGAACACTGAA. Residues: CASSPPAGGENTE. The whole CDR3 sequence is CASSPPAGGENTEAFF.

CDR3 region: CASSLDLTSGNEQFF. The sequenced CDR3 bases are TGTGCCAGCAGCTTAGATCTGACTAGCGGCAATGAG. V gene TRBV11-2 combines with J gene TRBJ2-1, with 9 nucleotides matching TRBD2. The read falls 3 residues short of the CDR3 end, and the missing part is taken from the germline J gene. Trimming took 0 bases from V and 6 from J; bases not matched to a gene: 3. CDR3 size: 15 residues. Germline values: CDR1 SGHAT, CDR2 FQNNGV.

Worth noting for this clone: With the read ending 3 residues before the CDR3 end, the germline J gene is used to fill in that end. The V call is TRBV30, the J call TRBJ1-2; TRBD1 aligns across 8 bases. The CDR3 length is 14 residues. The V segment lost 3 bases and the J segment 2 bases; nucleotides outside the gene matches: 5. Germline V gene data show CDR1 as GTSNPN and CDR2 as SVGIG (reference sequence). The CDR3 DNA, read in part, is TGTGCCTGGAGGCAGGGGGCGCTGAACTATGGC. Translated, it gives CAWRQGALNYG. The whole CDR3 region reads CAWRQGALNYGYTF. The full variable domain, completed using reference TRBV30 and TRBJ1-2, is SQTIHQWPATLVQPVGSPLSLECTVEGTSNPNLYWYRQAAGRGLQLLFYSVGIGQISSEVPQNLSASRPQDRQFILSSKKLLLSDSGFYLCAWRQGALNYGYTFGSGTRLTVV.

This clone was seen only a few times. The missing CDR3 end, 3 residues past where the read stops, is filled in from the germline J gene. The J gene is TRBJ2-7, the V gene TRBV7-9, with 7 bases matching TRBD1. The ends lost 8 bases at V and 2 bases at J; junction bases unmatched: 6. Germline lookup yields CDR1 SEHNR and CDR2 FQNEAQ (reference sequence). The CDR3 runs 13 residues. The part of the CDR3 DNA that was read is TGTGCCAGCGCCTGGACAGGCCCCTACGAG. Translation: CASAWTGPYE. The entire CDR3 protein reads CASAWTGPYEQYF.

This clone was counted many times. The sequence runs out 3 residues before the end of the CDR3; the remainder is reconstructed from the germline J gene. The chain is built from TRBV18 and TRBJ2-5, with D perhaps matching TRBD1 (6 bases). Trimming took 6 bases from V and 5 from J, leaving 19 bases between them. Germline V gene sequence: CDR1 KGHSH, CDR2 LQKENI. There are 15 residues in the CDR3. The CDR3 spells CASSQGFSGVETQYF. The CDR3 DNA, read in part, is TGTGCCAGCTCCCAAGGATTTTCAGGGGTGGAGACC.

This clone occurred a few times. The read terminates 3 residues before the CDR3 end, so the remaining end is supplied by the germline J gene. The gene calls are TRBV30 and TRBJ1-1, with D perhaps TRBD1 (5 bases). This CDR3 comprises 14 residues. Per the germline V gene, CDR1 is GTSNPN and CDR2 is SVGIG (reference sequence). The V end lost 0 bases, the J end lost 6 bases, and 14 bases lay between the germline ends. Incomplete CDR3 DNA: TGTGCCTGGAGTGTACCAGGGAATTGGCCTGAA. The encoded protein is CAWSVPGNWPE. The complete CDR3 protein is CAWSVPGNWPEAFF.

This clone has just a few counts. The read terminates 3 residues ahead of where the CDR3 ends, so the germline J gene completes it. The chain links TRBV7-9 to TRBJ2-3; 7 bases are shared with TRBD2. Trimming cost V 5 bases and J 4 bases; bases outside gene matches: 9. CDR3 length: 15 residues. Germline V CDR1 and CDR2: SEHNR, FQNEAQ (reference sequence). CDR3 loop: CASSPRGRDSDTQYF. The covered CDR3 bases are TGTGCCAGCAGCCCTAGAGGGAGGGACTCAGATACG.

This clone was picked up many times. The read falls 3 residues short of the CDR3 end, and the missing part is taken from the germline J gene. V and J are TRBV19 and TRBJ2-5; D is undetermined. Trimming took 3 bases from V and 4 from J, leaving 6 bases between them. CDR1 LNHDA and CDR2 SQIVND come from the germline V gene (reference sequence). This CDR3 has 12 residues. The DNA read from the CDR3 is TGTGCCAGTAGTATTAACAGAGAGACC. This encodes CASSINRET. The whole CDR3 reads CASSINRETQYF.

The CDR3 protein is CASSWPGQDYNEQFF. Partial CDR3 DNA: TGTGCCAGCAGTTGGCCGGGACAAGATTACAATGAG. This chain connects TRBV7-2 to TRBJ2-1; D perhaps matches TRBD1 (6 bases). Coverage ceases 3 residues before the CDR3 finishes, and the germline J gene fills in the end. The CDR3 covers 15 residues. V was cut by 6 bases and J by 4 bases, with 16 bases left in between. The germline CDR1 and CDR2 sequences are SGHTA and FQGNSA.

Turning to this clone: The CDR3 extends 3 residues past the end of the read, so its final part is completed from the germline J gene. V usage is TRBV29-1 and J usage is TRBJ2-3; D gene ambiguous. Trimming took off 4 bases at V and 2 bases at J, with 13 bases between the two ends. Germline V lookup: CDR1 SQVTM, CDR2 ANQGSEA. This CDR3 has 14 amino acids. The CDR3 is CSVAPSSATDTQYF. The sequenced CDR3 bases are TGCAGCGTTGCCCCTAGTAGTGCCACAGATACG.

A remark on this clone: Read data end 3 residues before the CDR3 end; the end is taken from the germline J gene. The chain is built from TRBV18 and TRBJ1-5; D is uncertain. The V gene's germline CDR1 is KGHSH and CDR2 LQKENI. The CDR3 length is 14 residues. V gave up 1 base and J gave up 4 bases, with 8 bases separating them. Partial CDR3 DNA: TGTGCCAGCTCACCACGGGCGGGTAATCAGCCC. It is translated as CASSPRAGNQP. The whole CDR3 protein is CASSPRAGNQPQHF.

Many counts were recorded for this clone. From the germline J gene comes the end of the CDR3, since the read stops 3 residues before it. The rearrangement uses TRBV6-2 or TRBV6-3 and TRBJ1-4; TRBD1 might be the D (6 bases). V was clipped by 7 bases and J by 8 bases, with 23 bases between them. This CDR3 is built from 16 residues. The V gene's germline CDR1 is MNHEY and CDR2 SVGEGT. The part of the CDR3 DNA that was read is TGTGCCAGCACGGACAGTTTCGGAGGGCTCAGGGAAAAA. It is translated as CASTDSFGGLREK. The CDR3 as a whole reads CASTDSFGGLREKLFF.

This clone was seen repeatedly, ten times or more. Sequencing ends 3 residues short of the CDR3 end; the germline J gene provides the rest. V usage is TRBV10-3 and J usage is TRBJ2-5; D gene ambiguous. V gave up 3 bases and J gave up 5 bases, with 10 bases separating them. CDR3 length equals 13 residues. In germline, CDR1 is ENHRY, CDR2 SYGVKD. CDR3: CAISDSFRETQYF. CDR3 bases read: TGTGCCATCAGTGATAGTTTTCGGGAGACC.

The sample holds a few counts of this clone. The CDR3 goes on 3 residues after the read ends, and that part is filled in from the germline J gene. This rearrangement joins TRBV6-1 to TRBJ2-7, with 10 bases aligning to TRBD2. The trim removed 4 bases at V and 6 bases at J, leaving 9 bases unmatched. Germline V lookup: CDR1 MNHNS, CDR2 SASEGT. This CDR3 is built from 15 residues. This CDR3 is CASSVLSSGSREQYF. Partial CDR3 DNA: TGTGCCAGCAGTGTATTGTCTAGCGGGAGTCGCGAG.

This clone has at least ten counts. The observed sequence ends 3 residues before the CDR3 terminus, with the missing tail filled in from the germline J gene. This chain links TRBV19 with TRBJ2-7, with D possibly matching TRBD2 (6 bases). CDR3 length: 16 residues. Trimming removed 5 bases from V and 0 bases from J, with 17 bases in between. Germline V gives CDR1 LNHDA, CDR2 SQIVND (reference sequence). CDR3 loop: CASSLDLHGGSYEQYF. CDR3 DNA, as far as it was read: TGTGCCAGTAGTCTTGACCTCCACGGGGGCTCCTACGAG. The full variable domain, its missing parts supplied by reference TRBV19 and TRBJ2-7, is DGGITQSPKYLFRKEGQNVTLSCEQNLNHDAMYWYRQDPGQGLRLIYYSQIVNDFQKGDIAEGYSVSREKKESFPLTVTSAQKNPTAFYLCASSLDLHGGSYEQYFGPGTRLTVT.

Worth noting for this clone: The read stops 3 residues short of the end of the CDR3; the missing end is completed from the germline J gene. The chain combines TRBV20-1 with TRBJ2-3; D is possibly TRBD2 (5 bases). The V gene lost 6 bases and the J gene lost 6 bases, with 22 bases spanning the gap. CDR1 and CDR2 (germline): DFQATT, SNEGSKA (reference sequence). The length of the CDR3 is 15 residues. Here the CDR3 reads CSAPNPLAGSDTQYF. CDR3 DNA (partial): TGCAGTGCACCAAACCCCCTAGCTGGCAGTGATACG.

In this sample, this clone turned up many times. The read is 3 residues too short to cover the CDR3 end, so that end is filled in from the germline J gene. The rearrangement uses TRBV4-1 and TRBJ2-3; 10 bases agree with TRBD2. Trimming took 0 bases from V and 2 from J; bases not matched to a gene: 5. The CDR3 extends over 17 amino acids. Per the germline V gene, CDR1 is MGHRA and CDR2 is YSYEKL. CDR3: CASSQDPAGGTTDTQYF. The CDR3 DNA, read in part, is TGCGCCAGCAGCCAAGATCCAGCGGGGGGGACCACAGATACG.